This passage covers 30 T cell receptor beta chains from one sample sequenced in a study of blood T cells in healthy people across ages. Alongside a J-beta primer mix, a sample-barcoded 5' primer served in a second PCR lasting 7 to 11 cycles. Each CDR3 protein gets one entry after TCRdb re-called the 5' RACE reads with MiXCR. Of approximately 760,000 distinct CDR3 sequences in the sample, roughly 25% were seen once. This sample also belongs to another study, concerning T cells of mothers and their children.

The sample taken for sequencing was blood. These receptors all come from a boy aged 5-17 years in good health.

This clonotype was detected a few times. This chain joins TRBV2 and TRBJ1-1; maybe TRBD1 (6 bases). V was clipped by 3 bases and J by 5 bases, with 10 bases between them. Germline values: CDR1 SNHLY, CDR2 FYNNEI. The CDR3 totals 13 residues. CDR3 residues: CASSESGVTEAFF. CDR3 bases: TGTGCCAGCAGTGAGTCAGGGGTTACTGAAGCTTTCTTT.

This clonotype was picked up a small number of times. The rearrangement joins TRBV5-1 to TRBJ2-1; 11 nucleotides align to TRBD2. V shed 0 bases, J shed 7 bases, and the junction held 6 bases outside the gene matches. The length of the CDR3 is 16 residues. The germline gives CDR1 SGHRS, CDR2 YFSETQ. CDR3 sequence: CASSLGLAGGRNEQFF. The CDR3, as DNA: TGCGCCAGCAGCTTGGGGCTAGCGGGAGGCCGAAATGAGCAGTTCTTC.

CDR3 in amino acids: CATRTTGSGNEQFF. In DNA, the CDR3 is TGTGCCACCAGAACGACAGGTTCTGGCAATGAGCAGTTCTTC. The chain couples TRBV24-1 to TRBJ2-1, with a tentative D call TRBD1 (6 bases). CDR3 length: 14 amino acids. V was shortened by 7 bases and J by 6 bases, with 15 bases between the two germline ends. The V gene's germline CDR1 is KGHDR and CDR2 SFDVKD.

This clonotype has more than one count but fewer than ten. The chain joins TRBV20-1 to TRBJ2-7; 9 bases are shared with TRBD1. Germline V gene sequence: CDR1 DFQATT, CDR2 SNEGSKA (reference sequence). V dropped 4 bases and J dropped 2; count of bases not matched to a gene: 15. The CDR3 is 17 amino acids. The DNA for the CDR3 is TGCAGTGCTACTAACCCCGGTTGGACAGGGGACACCTACGAGCAGTACTTC. Encoded protein: CSATNPGWTGDTYEQYF.

This chain links TRBV18 with TRBJ1-3; the match to TRBD1 covers 7 bases. The CDR3 spans 15 residues. V lost 3 bases and J lost 4; bases outside the gene matches: 6. The germline CDR1 and CDR2 sequences are KGHSH and LQKENI. The CDR3 DNA is TGTGCCAGCTCACCCAGCCCGGGACAGGGAAACACCATATATTTT. It translates to CASSPSPGQGNTIYF.

The rearrangement joins TRBV6-2 or TRBV6-3 to TRBJ1-2; D is unresolved. The CDR3 loop spans 13 amino acids. Germline V CDR1 and CDR2: MNHEY, SVGEGT. V was trimmed by 8 bases and J by 4 bases, leaving 14 bases between them. CDR3 region: CASAPDELYGYTF. Here the CDR3 DNA reads TGTGCCAGCGCCCCGGATGAACTCTATGGCTACACCTTC.

This chain links TRBV3-1 with TRBJ1-1, with D unclear. The CDR3 is 13 residues long. Germline V gene lookup returns CDR1 LGHDT and CDR2 YNNKEL (reference sequence). V was pared by 1 base and J by 3 bases, with 6 bases between. In nucleotides, the CDR3 is TGTGCCAGCAGCCAAGCTAGAGACACTGAAGCTTTCTTT. This sequence encodes CASSQARDTEAFF.

Notes on this clonotype: The junction does not match germline at one end; this may be a read error. The gene calls are TRBV29-1 and TRBJ2-7; D is possibly TRBD2 (6 bases). Per germline, CDR1 SQVTM and CDR2 ANQGSEA. CDR3 size: 13 residues. The CDR3 bases are TGCGGCGTTGAAACCCCTTCGGGAGACGAGCAGTACTTC. Translated, it gives CGVETPSGDEQYF.

This clonotype showed up just a few times. The DNA of the CDR3 is TGTGCCACCAGCAGAGATAGGGGTGTGGACACTGAAGCTTTCTTT. This codes for CATSRDRGVDTEAFF. The chain has TRBV15 and TRBJ1-1, with D perhaps TRBD1 (5 bases). Germline CDR1 LNHNV, CDR2 YYDKDF (reference sequence). V was shortened by 0 bases and J by 3 bases, with 11 bases between the two germline ends. The length of the CDR3 is 15 residues.

This clonotype appeared a single time. Written as DNA, the CDR3 is TGTGCCAGCATTCGGAAGACAGGGGGCACAGATACGCAGTATTTT. It specifies CASIRKTGGTDTQYF. The chain has TRBV2 and TRBJ2-3; TRBD1 matches 8 bases. V dropped 7 bases and J dropped 1; count of bases not matched to a gene: 7. The CDR3 runs to 15 residues. The germline V gene has CDR1 SNHLY and CDR2 FYNNEI.

This clonotype turned up a few times. The chain links TRBV5-5 to TRBJ1-1, with D uncertain. This CDR3 has 14 amino acids. From germline, CDR1 is SGHKS and CDR2 YYEKEE (reference sequence). V was clipped by 1 base and J by 2 bases, with 9 bases between them. The CDR3 region is CASSLPRGNTEAFF. The CDR3 DNA follows: TGTGCCAGCAGCTTGCCCCGGGGAAACACTGAAGCTTTCTTT.

The chain uses TRBV7-9 and TRBJ2-3; possible D gene TRBD1, 5 bases. CDR1 is SEHNR and CDR2 is FQNEAQ in the germline V gene (reference sequence). V gave up 2 bases and J gave up 3 bases, with 12 bases separating them. This CDR3 is built from 15 residues. CDR3 residues: CASSLNPPGTDTQYF. The CDR3 nucleotides read TGTGCCAGCAGCTTAAATCCCCCAGGGACAGATACGCAGTATTTT.

In its sample, this clonotype was seen a few times. J is TRBJ2-5 and V is TRBV7-9, with a possible D match to TRBD2 (6 bases). V was pared by 1 base and J by 2 bases, with 14 bases between. Germline-derived CDR1 and CDR2 are SEHNR and FQNEAQ (reference sequence). The CDR3 contains 16 residues. The CDR3 sequence: CASSLVGDSPQETQYF. The CDR3 coding sequence is TGTGCCAGCAGCTTAGTGGGGGACTCGCCTCAAGAGACCCAGTACTTC.

The CDR3 sequence is CASSEVRDQPQHF. In DNA, the CDR3 is TGTGCCAGCAGCGAGGTTAGGGATCAGCCCCAGCATTTT. V usage is TRBV7-8 and J usage is TRBJ1-5; D ambiguous. Trimming stripped 5 bases from V and 5 bases from J, with 10 bases between. The CDR3 runs to 13 residues. CDR1 and CDR2 from the germline V gene are SGHVS and FQNEAQ.

The chain is built from TRBV11-1 and TRBJ2-5, with 13 bases identical to TRBD2. The last part of the DNA fits TRBJ2-1 better; the J call may be wrong. The CDR3 is 16 amino acids. The germline gives CDR1 SGHAT, CDR2 FQDESV (reference sequence). DNA for the CDR3: TGTGCCAGCAGCCCTACACGGACTAGCGGGAGCAATGAGCAGTTCTTC. Its protein product is CASSPTRTSGSNEQFF.

The chain combines TRBV4-1 with TRBJ2-1, with 7 positions matching TRBD2. Germline V gives CDR1 MGHRA, CDR2 YSYEKL. The CDR3 has 20 amino acids. The ends lost 0 bases at V and 0 bases at J; junction bases unmatched: 14. This chain's CDR3 is CASSQDPLAVTLLSYNEQFF. In DNA, the CDR3 is TGCGCCAGCAGCCAAGATCCGCTAGCGGTCACCTTACTCTCCTACAATGAGCAGTTCTTC.

This clonotype occurred many times. The rearrangement links TRBV7-2 to TRBJ2-7; D may be TRBD1 (6 bases). The germline V and J ends were trimmed by 1 base and 2 bases, with 18 bases remaining between them. Germline values: CDR1 SGHTA, CDR2 FQGNSA. The CDR3 has 17 amino acids. Here the CDR3 reads CASSLELWEDRTYEQYF. The CDR3 DNA is TGTGCCAGCAGCTTAGAACTCTGGGAAGACAGGACCTACGAGCAGTACTTC.

This sequence joins TRBV12-3 or TRBV12-4 and TRBJ2-7; D may be TRBD1 (6 bases). V dropped 2 bases and J dropped 3 bases, with 11 bases sitting between them. The CDR3 is 14 residues long. The CDR3: CASSLWEGGYEQYF. CDR3 DNA: TGTGCCAGCAGTTTATGGGAAGGGGGCTACGAGCAGTACTTC.

The chain joins TRBV20-1 to TRBJ2-4; D gene uncertain. Trimming took 5 bases from V and 5 from J, leaving 13 bases between them. Germline V CDR1 and CDR2: DFQATT, SNEGSKA (reference sequence). The CDR3 length is 13 residues. DNA for the CDR3: TGCAGTGCTCTCACGTCCTCCCAAAACATTCAGTACTTC. This translates into CSALTSSQNIQYF.

To note about this clonotype: A junction boundary mismatches the germline segment, possibly from a read error. The gene calls are TRBV12-3 or TRBV12-4 and TRBJ2-7, with D possibly being TRBD2 (7 bases). There are 14 residues in the CDR3. The CDR3 is CASMRGGLSSEQYF. The DNA of the CDR3 is TGTGCCAGCATGAGGGGGGGACTCTCCTCCGAGCAGTACTTC.

In its sample, this clonotype was seen many times. The chain employs TRBV12-3 or TRBV12-4 and TRBJ2-1, with D perhaps matching TRBD1 (5 bases). The CDR3 extends over 13 amino acids. The V end was cut by 1 base, the J end by 6 bases, with 7 bases between. CDR3 sequence (DNA): TGTGCCAGCAGTTTAGGGCAGGGCAATGAGCAGTTCTTC. This encodes CASSLGQGNEQFF.

This clonotype appeared a few times. This rearrangement joins TRBV11-2 to TRBJ2-5; D is uncertain. The CDR3 spans 12 residues. Trimming stripped 5 bases from V and 3 bases from J, with 7 bases between. The germline CDR1 and CDR2 sequences are SGHAT and FQNNGV. CDR3 sequence reads: CASSDVEETQYF. The CDR3, as DNA: TGTGCCAGCAGCGACGTGGAAGAGACCCAGTACTTC.

The sample holds a few counts of this clonotype. The V gene is TRBV20-1, the J gene TRBJ1-2; D remains ambiguous. V lost 1 base and J lost 6, with 12 bases in between. Per germline, CDR1 DFQATT and CDR2 SNEGSKA (reference sequence). This CDR3 is built from 13 residues. The CDR3 region is CSARAGEGHGYTF. In nucleotides, the CDR3 is TGCAGTGCTAGAGCTGGGGAGGGTCATGGCTACACCTTC.

CDR3 nucleotide sequence: TGTGCCAGCAGTCCCCAGGGCCCCCAGTATTTT. This codes for CASSPQGPQYF. V usage is TRBV12-3 or TRBV12-4 and J usage is TRBJ2-3, with D possibly matching TRBD1 (5 bases). With 5 bases removed from V and 12 bases from J, the gap between germline ends came to 12 bases. The CDR3 runs 11 residues.

In this sample, this clonotype turned up a few times. This chain's CDR3 is CASSLARINSGNTIYF. CDR3 nucleotides: TGTGCCAGCAGCTTGGCGAGGATTAACTCTGGAAACACCATATATTTT. This chain connects TRBV5-5 to TRBJ1-3; D call uncertain. The CDR3 is 16 amino acids. The V end lost 0 bases, the J end lost 0 bases, and 10 bases lay between the germline ends. Germline loops: CDR1 SGHKS, CDR2 YYEKEE (reference sequence).

The chain joins TRBV4-1 to TRBJ2-1, with 9 bases aligning to TRBD2. The CDR3 covers 19 residues. Germline V gene lookup returns CDR1 MGHRA and CDR2 YSYEKL. Unmatched junction bases numbered 17, after V lost 5 bases and J lost 3 bases. CDR3 region: CASSGSGSGSGFRYNEQFF. In DNA form, the CDR3 reads TGCGCCAGCAGCGGCTCGGGTAGCGGGAGTGGGTTTCGCTACAATGAGCAGTTCTTC.

The chain has TRBV6-6 and TRBJ1-1; D is undetermined. Germline CDR1 MNHNY, CDR2 SVGAGI (reference sequence). Trimming took 6 bases from V and 4 from J, leaving 12 bases between them. The CDR3 spans 13 residues. CDR3 protein: CASRERESTEAFF. As DNA, the CDR3 is TGTGCCAGCAGGGAGAGGGAAAGCACTGAAGCTTTCTTT.

This clonotype was observed a handful of times. The V and J genes are TRBV7-6 and TRBJ1-4; possible D gene TRBD1, 6 bases. V lost 5 bases and J lost 8, with 15 bases in between. Germline loops: CDR1 SGHVS, CDR2 FNYEAQ. The CDR3 is 14 residues long. The CDR3 is CASSPRVGGEKLFF. For the CDR3, the DNA is TGTGCCAGCAGCCCTCGAGTAGGGGGGGAAAAACTGTTTTTT.

The rearrangement links TRBV6-2 or TRBV6-3 to TRBJ2-5, with 10 bases identical to TRBD2. The end of the DNA fits TRBJ2-1 better, so the J call may be wrong. The CDR3 has 14 residues. Germline-derived CDR1 and CDR2 are MNHEY and SVGEGT. The chain's CDR3 is CASNRLAGRDEQFF. DNA of the CDR3: TGTGCCAGTAATCGACTAGCGGGCCGGGATGAGCAGTTCTTC.

This clonotype showed up just a few times. The chain couples TRBV12-3 or TRBV12-4 to TRBJ2-5; 8 bases align to TRBD1. With 3 bases clipped from V and 1 base from J, the junction kept 13 bases outside the gene matches. This CDR3 comprises 18 residues. The CDR3 here is CASSFGTPGTGSQETQYF. CDR3 nucleotides: TGTGCCAGCAGTTTTGGCACCCCCGGGACAGGAAGCCAAGAGACCCAGTACTTC.